Below, 10 T cell receptor beta chains from the same sample are listed, as sequenced in a study of T cells in Graves' hyperthyroidism and ophthalmopathy. Researchers amplified the TCR beta CDR3 regions from RNA transcripts. When the TCR CDR3 underwent first-round RT-PCR, the HTBI primer set was used. Via MiXCR, TCRdb re-called the multiplex PCR reads, giving one row per CDR3 protein. This repertoire shows about 640,000 distinct CDR3 sequences, around 20% found once; its top ten account for about 34%. Sequencing was carried out using blood. These receptors originate from a man aged 25-45 years with Graves' ophthalmopathy.

This clonotype has ten or more counts. The DNA of the CDR3 is TGTGCCAGCAGTTTAGAATTTGCTCAGGGGCGGACTGAAGCTTTCTTT. It yields the protein CASSLEFAQGRTEAFF. The chain recombines TRBV28 with TRBJ1-1; maybe TRBD1 (6 bases). Germline V gene lookup returns CDR1 MDHEN and CDR2 SYDVKM. The V and J ends lost 2 bases and 5 bases respectively, with 18 bases between them. The CDR3 is 16 amino acids. Variable domain in full (rest from reference TRBV28 and TRBJ1-1): DVKVTQSSRYLVKRTGEKVFLECVQDMDHENMFWYRQDPGLGLRLIYFSYDVKMKEKGDIPEGYSVSREKKERFSLILESASTNQTSMYLCASSLEFAQGRTEAFFGQGTRLTVV.

V and J are TRBV18 and TRBJ2-7; D might be TRBD1 (6 bases). The germline V gene encodes CDR1 KGHSH and CDR2 LQKENI. The CDR3 runs to 14 residues. V was trimmed by 3 bases and J by 3 bases, leaving 12 bases between them. The CDR3 nucleotides are TGTGCCAGCTCACCTCAGGGGACCCACTACGAGCAGTACTTC. This encodes CASSPQGTHYEQYF.

The chain couples TRBV20-1 to TRBJ1-5; D is unresolved. Trimming left V 4 bases short and J 0 bases short, with 7 bases between. The CDR3 covers 13 residues. Germline V lookup: CDR1 DFQATT, CDR2 SNEGSKA (reference sequence). DNA for the CDR3: TGCAGTGCTACAAGCAATAGCAATCAGCCCCAGCATTTT. Its protein product is CSATSNSNQPQHF.

The rearrangement links TRBV7-9 to TRBJ1-1; 7 nucleotides agree with TRBD1. Germline CDR1 reads SEHNR; CDR2 reads FQNEAQ (reference sequence). The CDR3 has 17 residues. V dropped 2 bases and J dropped 4; count of bases not matched to a gene: 13. This CDR3 is CASSLRQGTYTSTEAFF. DNA of the CDR3: TGTGCCAGCAGCTTAAGACAGGGAACTTATACGAGCACTGAAGCTTTCTTT.

This clonotype was detected once. The chain employs TRBV20-1 and TRBJ1-4, with 12 bases aligning to TRBD1. CDR3 length: 12 residues. CDR1 is DFQATT, CDR2 SNEGSKA, per germline (reference sequence). The CDR3 bases are TGCAGCGGGACAGGGGGCGAGGGAAAACTGTTTTTT. This sequence encodes CSGTGGEGKLFF.

The gene calls are TRBV12-3 or TRBV12-4 and TRBJ1-5; a possible D gene is TRBD1 (5 bases). V gave up 5 bases and J gave up 2 bases, with 13 bases separating them. The CDR3 spans 15 residues. The CDR3 protein is CASSPQTEGNQPQHF. CDR3 nucleotides: TGTGCCAGCAGTCCCCAGACAGAGGGCAATCAGCCCCAGCATTTT.

There are many counts of this clonotype. Written as DNA, the CDR3 is TGTGCCAGCAGCCCAATTAGCGGGAGGGCCGCGTACGAGCAGTACTTC. It specifies CASSPISGRAAYEQYF. The rearrangement uses TRBV11-2 and TRBJ2-7, with TRBD2 matching over 11 bases. Germline V gives CDR1 SGHAT, CDR2 FQNNGV. With V trimmed by 5 bases and J by 4 bases, 10 bases remained unmatched. CDR3 length equals 16 residues.

This clonotype was counted a few times. The rearrangement joins TRBV5-1 to TRBJ2-7; TRBD1 agrees at 9 bases. The ends lost 4 bases at V and 6 bases at J; junction bases unmatched: 8. The CDR3 is 14 residues long. The germline V gene has CDR1 SGHRS and CDR2 YFSETQ. The CDR3 protein is CASSPGTGPTEQYF. In nucleotides, the CDR3 is TGCGCCAGCAGCCCCGGGACAGGGCCGACCGAGCAGTACTTC.

There are many counts of this clonotype. The genes are TRBV3-1 and TRBJ2-1; D not resolved. Germline V gene sequence: CDR1 LGHDT, CDR2 YNNKEL (reference sequence). The CDR3 is 15 amino acids. The V and J ends lost 4 bases and 4 bases respectively, with 14 bases between them. The CDR3 DNA reads TGTGCCAGCAGCCCTCAGATAGGAAGTTACAATGAGCAGTTCTTC. As protein: CASSPQIGSYNEQFF.

V usage is TRBV6-1 and J usage is TRBJ1-5, with a weak D call TRBD1 (6 bases). V was clipped by 4 bases and J by 7 bases, with 11 bases between them. Per germline, CDR1 MNHNS and CDR2 SASEGT. The CDR3 spans 13 residues. The CDR3 is CASSAGAAQPQHF. CDR3 nucleotides: TGTGCCAGCAGTGCAGGGGCAGCCCAGCCCCAGCATTTT.